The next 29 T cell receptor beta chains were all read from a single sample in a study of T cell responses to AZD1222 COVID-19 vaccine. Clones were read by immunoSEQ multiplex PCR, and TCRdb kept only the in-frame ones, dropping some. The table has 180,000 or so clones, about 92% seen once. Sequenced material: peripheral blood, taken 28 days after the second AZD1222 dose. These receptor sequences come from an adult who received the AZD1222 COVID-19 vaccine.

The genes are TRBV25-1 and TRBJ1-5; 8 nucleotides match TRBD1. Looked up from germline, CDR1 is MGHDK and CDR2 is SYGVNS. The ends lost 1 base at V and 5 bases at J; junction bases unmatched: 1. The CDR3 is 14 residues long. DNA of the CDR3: TGTGCCAGCAGTGAATCAGGGGGCGATCAGCCCCAGCATTTT. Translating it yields CASSESGGDQPQHF.

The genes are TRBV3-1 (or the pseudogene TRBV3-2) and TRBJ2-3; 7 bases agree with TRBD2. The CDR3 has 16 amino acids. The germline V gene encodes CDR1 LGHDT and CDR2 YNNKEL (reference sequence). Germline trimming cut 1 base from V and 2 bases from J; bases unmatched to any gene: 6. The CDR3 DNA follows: TGTGCCAGCAGCCAAGTGGGGCTAGCGGACACAGATACGCAGTATTTT. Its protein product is CASSQVGLADTDTQYF.

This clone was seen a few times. As DNA, the CDR3 is TGTGCCACAGTCGATAAGCCCCAGCATTTT. This sequence encodes CATVDKPQHF. The chain carries TRBV10-3 and TRBJ1-5; D is unclear. The CDR3 spans 10 residues. V gave up 10 bases and J gave up 8 bases, with 9 bases separating them. Germline lookup yields CDR1 ENHRY and CDR2 SYGVKD.

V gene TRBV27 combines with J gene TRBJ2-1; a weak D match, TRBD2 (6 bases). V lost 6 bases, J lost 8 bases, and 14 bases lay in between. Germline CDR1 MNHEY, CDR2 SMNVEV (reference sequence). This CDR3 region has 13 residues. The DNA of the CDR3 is TGTGCCAGCAGCCCCGGACTACTCCATGAGCAGTTCTTC. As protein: CASSPGLLHEQFF.

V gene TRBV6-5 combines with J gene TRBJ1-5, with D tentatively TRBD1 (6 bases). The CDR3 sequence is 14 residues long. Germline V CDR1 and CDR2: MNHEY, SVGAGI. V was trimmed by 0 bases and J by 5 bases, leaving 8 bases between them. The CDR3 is CASSYSQGDQPQHF. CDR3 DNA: TGTGCCAGCAGTTACTCACAGGGCGATCAGCCCCAGCATTTT.

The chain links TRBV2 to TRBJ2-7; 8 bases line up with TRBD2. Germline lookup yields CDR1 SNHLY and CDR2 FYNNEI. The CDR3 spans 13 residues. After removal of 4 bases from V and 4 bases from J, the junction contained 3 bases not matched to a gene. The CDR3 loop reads CASSGSGSYEQYF. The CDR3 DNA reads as TGTGCCAGCAGTGGCAGCGGGAGTTACGAGCAGTACTTC.

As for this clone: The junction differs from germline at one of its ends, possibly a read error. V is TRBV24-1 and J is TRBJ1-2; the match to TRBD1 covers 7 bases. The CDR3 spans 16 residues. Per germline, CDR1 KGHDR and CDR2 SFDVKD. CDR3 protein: CATNKLGQAHQYDYTF. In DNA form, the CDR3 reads TGTGCCACCAATAAGCTTGGACAGGCCCATCAGTATGACTACACCTTC.

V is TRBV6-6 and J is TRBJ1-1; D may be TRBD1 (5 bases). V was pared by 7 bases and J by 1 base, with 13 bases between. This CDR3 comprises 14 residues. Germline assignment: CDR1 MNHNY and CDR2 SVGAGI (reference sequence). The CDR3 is CASTIPGGNTEAFF. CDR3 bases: TGTGCCAGCACCATACCCGGGGGGAACACTGAAGCTTTCTTT.

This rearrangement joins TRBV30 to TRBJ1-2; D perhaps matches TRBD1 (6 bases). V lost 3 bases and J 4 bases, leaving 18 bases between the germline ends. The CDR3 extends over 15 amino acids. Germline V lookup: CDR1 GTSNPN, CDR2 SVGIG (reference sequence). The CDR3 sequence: CAWSDGYRVSYGYTF. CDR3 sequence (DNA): TGTGCCTGGAGCGACGGGTACAGGGTGAGCTATGGCTACACCTTC.

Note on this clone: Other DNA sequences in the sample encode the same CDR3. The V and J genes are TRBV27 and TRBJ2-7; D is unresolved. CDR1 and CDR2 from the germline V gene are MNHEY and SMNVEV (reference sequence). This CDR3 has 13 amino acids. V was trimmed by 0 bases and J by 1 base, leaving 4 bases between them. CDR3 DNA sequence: TGTGCCAGCAGTTTATCGAGGTCCTACGAGCAGTACTTC. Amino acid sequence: CASSLSRSYEQYF.

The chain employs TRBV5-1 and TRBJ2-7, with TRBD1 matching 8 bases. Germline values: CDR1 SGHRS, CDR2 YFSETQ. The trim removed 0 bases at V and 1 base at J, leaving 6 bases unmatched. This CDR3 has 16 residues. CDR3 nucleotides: TGCGCCAGCAGCTTGGCAGGGGGCGCGGTGTCCTACGAGCAGTACTTC. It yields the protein CASSLAGGAVSYEQYF. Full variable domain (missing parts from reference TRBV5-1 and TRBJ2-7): KAGVTQTPRYLIKTRGQQVTLSCSPISGHRSVSWYQQTPGQGLQFLFEYFSETQRNKGNFPGRFSGRQFSNSRSEMNVSTLELGDSALYLCASSLAGGAVSYEQYFGPGTRLTVT.

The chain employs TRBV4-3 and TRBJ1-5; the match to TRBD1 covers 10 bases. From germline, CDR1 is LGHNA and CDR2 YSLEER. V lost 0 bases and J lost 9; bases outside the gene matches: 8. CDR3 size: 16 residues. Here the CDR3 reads CASSQERTGGLAPQHF. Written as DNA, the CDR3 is TGCGCCAGCAGCCAAGAGAGGACAGGGGGGTTGGCGCCCCAGCATTTT.

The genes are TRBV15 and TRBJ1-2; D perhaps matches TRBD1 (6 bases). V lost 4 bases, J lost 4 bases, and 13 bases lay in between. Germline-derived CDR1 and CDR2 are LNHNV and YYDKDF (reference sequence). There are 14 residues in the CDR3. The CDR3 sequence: CATSISTGAYGYTF. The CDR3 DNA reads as TGTGCCACCAGCATCTCGACAGGAGCCTATGGCTACACCTTC.

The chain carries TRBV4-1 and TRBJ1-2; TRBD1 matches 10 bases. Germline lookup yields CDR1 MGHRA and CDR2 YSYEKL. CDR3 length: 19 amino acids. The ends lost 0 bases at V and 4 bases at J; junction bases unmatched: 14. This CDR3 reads CASSQDRGTGASIGYGYTF. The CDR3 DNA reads TGCGCCAGCAGCCAAGATAGGGGGACAGGGGCGTCCATTGGCTATGGCTACACCTTC.

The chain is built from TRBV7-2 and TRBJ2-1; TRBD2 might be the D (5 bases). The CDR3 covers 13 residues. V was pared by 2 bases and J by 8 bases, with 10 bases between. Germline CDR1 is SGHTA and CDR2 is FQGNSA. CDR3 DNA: TGTGCCAGCAGCTTACGGGGTTTCGATGAGCAGTTCTTC. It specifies CASSLRGFDEQFF.

The chain's CDR3 is CASSYLPGSTDTQYF. DNA of the CDR3: TGTGCCAGCAGTTACCTACCAGGAAGCACAGATACGCAGTATTTT. The chain joins TRBV6-6 to TRBJ2-3; no reliable D call. Germline V gene sequence: CDR1 MNHNY, CDR2 SVGAGI (reference sequence). V was pared by 2 bases and J by 0 bases, with 9 bases between. The CDR3 totals 15 residues.

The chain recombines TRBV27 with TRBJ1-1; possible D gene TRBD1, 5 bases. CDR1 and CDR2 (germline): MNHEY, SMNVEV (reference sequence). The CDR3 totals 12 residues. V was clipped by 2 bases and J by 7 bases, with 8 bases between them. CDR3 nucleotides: TGTGCCAGCAGTTTACGGAGGGGTGAAGCTTTCTTT. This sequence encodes CASSLRRGEAFF.

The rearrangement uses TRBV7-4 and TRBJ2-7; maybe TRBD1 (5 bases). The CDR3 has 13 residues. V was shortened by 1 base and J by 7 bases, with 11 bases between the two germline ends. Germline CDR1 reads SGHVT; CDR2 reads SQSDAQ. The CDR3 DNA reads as TGTGCCAGCAGCTTAGATAAGGGGCTGGAGCAGTACTTC. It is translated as CASSLDKGLEQYF.

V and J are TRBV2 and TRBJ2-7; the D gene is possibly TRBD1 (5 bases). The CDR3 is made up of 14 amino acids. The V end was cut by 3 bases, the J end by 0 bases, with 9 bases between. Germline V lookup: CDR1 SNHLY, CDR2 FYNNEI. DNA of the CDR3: TGTGCCAGCAGTGAGGGGCGGCTCTCCTACGAGCAGTACTTC. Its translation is CASSEGRLSYEQYF.

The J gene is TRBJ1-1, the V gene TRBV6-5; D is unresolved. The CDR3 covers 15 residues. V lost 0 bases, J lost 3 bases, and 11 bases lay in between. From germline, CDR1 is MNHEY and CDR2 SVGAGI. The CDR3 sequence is CASSYSNRRDTEAFF. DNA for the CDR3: TGTGCCAGCAGTTACTCAAATCGGCGAGACACTGAAGCTTTCTTT.

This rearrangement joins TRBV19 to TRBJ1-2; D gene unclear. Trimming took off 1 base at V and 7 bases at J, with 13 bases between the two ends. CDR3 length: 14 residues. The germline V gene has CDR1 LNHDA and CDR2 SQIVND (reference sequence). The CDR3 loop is CASSIAAAAFGYTF. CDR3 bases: TGTGCCAGTAGTATAGCGGCGGCTGCTTTTGGCTACACCTTC.

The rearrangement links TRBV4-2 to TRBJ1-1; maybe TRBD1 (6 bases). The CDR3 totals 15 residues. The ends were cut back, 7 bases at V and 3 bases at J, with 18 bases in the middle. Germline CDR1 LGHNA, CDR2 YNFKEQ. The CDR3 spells CASIPGEGLDTEAFF. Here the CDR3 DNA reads TGTGCCAGCATCCCAGGGGAGGGTCTGGACACTGAAGCTTTCTTT.

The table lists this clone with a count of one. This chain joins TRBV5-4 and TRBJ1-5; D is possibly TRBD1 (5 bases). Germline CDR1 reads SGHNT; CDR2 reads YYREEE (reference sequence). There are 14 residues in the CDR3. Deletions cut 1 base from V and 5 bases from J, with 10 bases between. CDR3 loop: CASSLFPGDQPQHF. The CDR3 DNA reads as TGTGCCAGCAGCTTGTTCCCGGGGGATCAGCCCCAGCATTTT.

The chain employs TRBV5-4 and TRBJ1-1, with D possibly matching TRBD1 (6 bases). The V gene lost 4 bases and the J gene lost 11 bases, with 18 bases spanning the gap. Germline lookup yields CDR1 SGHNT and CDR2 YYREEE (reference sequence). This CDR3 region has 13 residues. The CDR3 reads CASSPLSGGQAFF. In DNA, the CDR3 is TGTGCCAGCAGCCCACTTAGCGGGGGCCAGGCTTTCTTT.

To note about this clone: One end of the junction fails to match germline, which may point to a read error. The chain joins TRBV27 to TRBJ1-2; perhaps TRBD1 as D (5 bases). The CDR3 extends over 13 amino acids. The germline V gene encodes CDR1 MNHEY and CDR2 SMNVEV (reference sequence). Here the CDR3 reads CASSFPGGSDGFF. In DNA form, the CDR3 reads TGTGCCAGCAGTTTCCCCGGGGGATCGGACGGATTCTTC.

CDR3 amino acids: CASSLGLDYEQYF. The CDR3 nucleotides read TGTGCCAGCAGCTTAGGTCTAGACTACGAGCAGTACTTC. V and J are TRBV11-2 and TRBJ2-7, with unresolved D. CDR1 is SGHAT, CDR2 FQNNGV, per germline. V was cut by 1 base and J by 3 bases, with 7 bases left in between. There are 13 residues in the CDR3.

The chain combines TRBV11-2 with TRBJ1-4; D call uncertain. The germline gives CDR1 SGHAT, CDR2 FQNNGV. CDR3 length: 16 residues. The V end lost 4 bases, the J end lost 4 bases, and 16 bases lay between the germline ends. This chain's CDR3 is CASSSPRGRLNEKLFF. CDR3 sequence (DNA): TGTGCCAGCAGCTCCCCCCGAGGGAGGCTTAATGAAAAACTGTTTTTT. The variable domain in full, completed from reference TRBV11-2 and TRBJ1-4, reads EAGVAQSPRYKIIEKRQSVAFWCNPISGHATLYWYQQILGQGPKLLIQFQNNGVVDDSQLPKDRFSAERLKGVDSTLKIQPAKLEDSAVYLCASSSPRGRLNEKLFFGSGTQLSVL.

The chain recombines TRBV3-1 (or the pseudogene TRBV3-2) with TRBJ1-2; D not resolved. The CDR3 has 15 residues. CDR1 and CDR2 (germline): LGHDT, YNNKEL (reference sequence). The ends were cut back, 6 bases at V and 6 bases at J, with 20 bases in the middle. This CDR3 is CASSRLGPKADGYTF. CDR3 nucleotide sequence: TGTGCCAGCAGTCGACTGGGCCCCAAGGCCGATGGCTACACCTTC.

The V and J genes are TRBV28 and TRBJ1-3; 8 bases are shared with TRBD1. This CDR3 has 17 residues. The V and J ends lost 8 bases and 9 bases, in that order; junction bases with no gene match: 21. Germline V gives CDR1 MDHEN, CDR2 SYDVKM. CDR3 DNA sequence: TGTGCCAGCTCCGGGCTCAGGGGGCGCTTAAACAGCCTCACCATATATTTT. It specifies CASSGLRGRLNSLTIYF.